This T cell receptor (beta chain) was identified in a study of cytomegalovirus exposure and HLA in healthy donors. Study findings and constraints: The authors enumerated 150 to 200 TCR beta chains as linked to cytomegalovirus. In vitro experiments confirmed that three CMV-associated chains were specific for CMV antigens. Most TCR sequences showed up rarely, but some public TCRs showed up in many donors.

Per the germline V gene, CDR1 is SGHVT and CDR2 is SQSDAQ. Trimming cost V 6 bases and J 0 bases, with 15 bases left between them. The CDR3 extends over 16 amino acids. The PCR had 60 Vbeta and 13 Jbeta primers. Authors' data handling: Approximately 79 million unique TCR beta chains, 9.5 million to 11 million of them shared, were counted by a later analysis. Sequencing used immunoSEQ multiplex PCR; TCRdb keeps in-frame clones, though not all of them. V, J and clone size were drawn from that table, and D and trimming were deduced from the DNA. The sample consists of roughly 80,000 clones, roughly 69% of them appearing once. Comments on this clone: The antigen remains undetermined.

This sequence originates from a woman between 45 and 65 years old in good health and CMV-seropositive. This chain joins TRBV7-4 and TRBJ1-5; D gene uncertain. Sequencing used PBMCs. CDR3 protein: CASRYSQVYSNQPQHF. The CDR3 DNA sequence: TGTGCCAGCAGATATTCTCAGGTCTATAGCAATCAGCCCCAGCATTTT. Drawing the rest from reference TRBV7-4 and TRBJ1-5, the complete variable domain is GAGVSQSPRYKVAKRGRDVALRCDSISGHVTLYWYRQTLGQGSEVLTYSQSDAQRDKSGRPSGRFSAERPERSVSTLKIQRTEQGDSAVYLCASRYSQVYSNQPQHFGDGTRLSIL.